One and the same sample provided the 11 T cell receptor beta chains below, sequenced in a study of control samples from healthy donors and cancer patients. The repertoire was sequenced with immunoSEQ multiplex PCR; TCRdb's copy has only in-frame clones and lacks some. The sample holds 150,000 to 200,000 clones, nearly 90% seen once. Sequenced material: blood. The receptors here all came from a woman aged 45-59 years in good health.

The chain is built from TRBV7-9 and TRBJ1-2; TRBD1 matches at 7 bases. V lost 1 base to trimming and J lost 2 bases; unmatched junction nucleotides: 4. This CDR3 contains 15 residues. Germline V lookup: CDR1 SEHNR, CDR2 FQNEAQ (reference sequence). This CDR3 reads CASSLVGGQNYGYTF. CDR3 DNA sequence: TGTGCCAGCAGCTTAGTTGGGGGACAGAACTATGGCTACACCTTC.

This rearrangement joins TRBV6-2 or TRBV6-3 to TRBJ1-1; 7 bases map to TRBD1. The V gene end was trimmed by 5 bases and the J gene end by 2 bases; junction bases not matched to a gene: 8. Germline assignment: CDR1 MNHEY and CDR2 SVGEGT. The CDR3 has 15 amino acids. CDR3 nucleotide sequence: TGTGCCAGCAGTGAGCGGGACAGCTACAACACTGAAGCTTTCTTT. Translation: CASSERDSYNTEAFF.

The gene calls are TRBV3-1 (or the pseudogene TRBV3-2) and TRBJ1-1; D unresolved. This CDR3 is 12 amino acids long. V lost 4 bases to trimming and J lost 2 bases, with 5 bases between them. From germline, CDR1 is LGHDT and CDR2 YNNKEL (reference sequence). The CDR3 nucleotides read TGTGCCAGCAGCCTGGAAAACACTGAAGCTTTCTTT. Amino acids: CASSLENTEAFF.

The chain links TRBV7-3 to TRBJ2-3; D could derive from TRBD1 or TRBD2 (5 bases each). V lost 0 bases and J lost 3, with 16 bases in between. The CDR3 is 17 amino acids. Germline CDR1 SGHTA, CDR2 FQGTGA. The chain's CDR3 is CASSLTGVARGTDTQYF. The CDR3 nucleotides read TGTGCCAGCAGCTTAACGGGGGTAGCTCGGGGTACAGATACGCAGTATTTT.

A remark on this clone: Different DNA sequences within this sample yield the same CDR3. J is TRBJ1-2 and V is TRBV7-3; D unclear. The CDR3 runs 13 residues. Germline loops: CDR1 SGHTA, CDR2 FQGTGA. Trimming took off 2 bases at V and 4 bases at J, with 8 bases between the two ends. CDR3 nucleotide sequence: TGTGCCAGCAGCTTAGACATAGGCTATGGCTACACCTTC. Amino acids: CASSLDIGYGYTF.

J is TRBJ2-5 and V is TRBV29-1; 13 bases are a match to TRBD2. Germline V lookup: CDR1 SQVTM, CDR2 ANQGSEA. This CDR3 spans 15 amino acids. The trim removed 4 bases at V and 3 bases at J, leaving 5 bases unmatched. The CDR3 DNA follows: TGCAGCGTTGTTCCTGGACTAGCGGGGGAAGAGACCCAGTACTTC. Amino acid sequence: CSVVPGLAGEETQYF.

Here the CDR3 reads CASSYLETGGQDTEAFF. The CDR3 coding sequence is TGTGCCAGCAGTTACTTAGAGACAGGGGGCCAAGACACTGAAGCTTTCTTT. This chain uses TRBV6-2 or TRBV6-3 with TRBJ1-1; 10 nucleotides line up with TRBD1. Germline trimming cut 1 base from V and 3 bases from J; bases unmatched to any gene: 8. This CDR3 comprises 17 residues. Germline CDR1 MNHEY, CDR2 SVGEGT.

This chain uses TRBV9 with TRBJ2-3, with TRBD2 identical over 8 bases. Germline V gene lookup returns CDR1 SGDLS and CDR2 YYNGEE. CDR3 length: 14 residues. Trimming removed 3 bases from V and 3 bases from J; junction bases left unmatched: 3. The CDR3: CASSGSGSTDTQYF. CDR3 sequence (DNA): TGTGCCAGCAGCGGGAGCGGGAGTACAGATACGCAGTATTTT.

The sample holds one count of this clone. The chain links TRBV28 to TRBJ1-5, with D hard to call. The CDR3 is 12 residues long. V lost 6 bases to trimming and J lost 7 bases, with 10 bases between them. CDR1 MDHEN and CDR2 SYDVKM come from the germline V gene. This chain's CDR3 is CASREEDQPQHF. Here the CDR3 DNA reads TGTGCCAGCAGGGAGGAGGACCAGCCCCAGCATTTT.

The V call is TRBV5-1, the J call TRBJ1-2, with a possible D match to TRBD1 (5 bases). The length of the CDR3 is 16 residues. Trimming removed 4 bases at V and 2 bases at J, with 18 bases between. Germline V gives CDR1 SGHRS, CDR2 YFSETQ. CDR3 nucleotide sequence: TGCGCCAGCAGCCCGGCCGGGGGTCCGCCCAACTATGGCTACACCTTC. Translated, it gives CASSPAGGPPNYGYTF.

The chain recombines TRBV28 with TRBJ1-5; TRBD1 is a possible D gene (5 bases). This CDR3 spans 15 amino acids. Per germline, CDR1 MDHEN and CDR2 SYDVKM. Trimming removed 2 bases at V and 5 bases at J, with 13 bases between. CDR3 region: CASSLGGEGHQPQHF. As DNA, the CDR3 is TGTGCCAGCAGTTTAGGAGGGGAAGGGCATCAGCCCCAGCATTTT.